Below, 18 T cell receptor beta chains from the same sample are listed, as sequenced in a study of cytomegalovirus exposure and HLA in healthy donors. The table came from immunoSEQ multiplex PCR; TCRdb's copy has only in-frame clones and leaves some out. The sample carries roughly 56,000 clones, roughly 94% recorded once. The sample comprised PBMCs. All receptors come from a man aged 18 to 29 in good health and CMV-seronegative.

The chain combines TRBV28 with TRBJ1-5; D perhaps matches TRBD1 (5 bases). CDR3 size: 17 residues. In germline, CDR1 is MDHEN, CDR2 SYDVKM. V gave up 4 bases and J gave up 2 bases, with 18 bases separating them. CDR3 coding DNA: TGTGCCAGCAGTTCCCACGTCGTGACAGTTCGCAATCAGCCCCAGCATTTT. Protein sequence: CASSSHVVTVRNQPQHF.

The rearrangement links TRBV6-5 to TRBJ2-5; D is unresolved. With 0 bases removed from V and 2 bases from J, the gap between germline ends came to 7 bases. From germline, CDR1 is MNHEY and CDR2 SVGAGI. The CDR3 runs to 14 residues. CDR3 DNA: TGTGCCAGCAGTTACTCGGGCAGGCAAGAGACCCAGTACTTC. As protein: CASSYSGRQETQYF.

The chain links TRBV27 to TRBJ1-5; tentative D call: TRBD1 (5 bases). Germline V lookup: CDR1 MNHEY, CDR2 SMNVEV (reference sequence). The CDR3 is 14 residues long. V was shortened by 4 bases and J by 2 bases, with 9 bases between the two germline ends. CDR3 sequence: CASSSGGGNQPQHF. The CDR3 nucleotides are TGTGCCAGCAGTTCTGGAGGGGGCAATCAGCCCCAGCATTTT.

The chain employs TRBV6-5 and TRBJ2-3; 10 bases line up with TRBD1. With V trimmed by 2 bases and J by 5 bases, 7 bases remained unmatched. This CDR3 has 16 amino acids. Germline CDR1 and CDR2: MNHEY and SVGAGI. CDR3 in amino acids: CASSYIGQGGKDTQYF. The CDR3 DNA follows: TGTGCCAGCAGTTACATTGGACAGGGGGGGAAAGATACGCAGTATTTT.

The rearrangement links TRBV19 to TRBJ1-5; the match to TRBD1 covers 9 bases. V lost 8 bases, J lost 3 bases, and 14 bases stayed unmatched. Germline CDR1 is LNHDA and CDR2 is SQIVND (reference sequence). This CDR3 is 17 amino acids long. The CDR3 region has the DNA TGTGCCAGTGGCAGTAGGGACAGGGTATGGTTCAATCAGCCCCAGCATTTT. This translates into CASGSRDRVWFNQPQHF.

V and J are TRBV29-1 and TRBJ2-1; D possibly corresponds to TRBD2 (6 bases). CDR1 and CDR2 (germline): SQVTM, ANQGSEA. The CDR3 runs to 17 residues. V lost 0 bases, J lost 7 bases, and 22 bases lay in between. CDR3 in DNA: TGCAGCGTTGAAGATCGTGGTGGGCTAGCGCGGAGGAATGAGCAGTTCTTC. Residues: CSVEDRGGLARRNEQFF.

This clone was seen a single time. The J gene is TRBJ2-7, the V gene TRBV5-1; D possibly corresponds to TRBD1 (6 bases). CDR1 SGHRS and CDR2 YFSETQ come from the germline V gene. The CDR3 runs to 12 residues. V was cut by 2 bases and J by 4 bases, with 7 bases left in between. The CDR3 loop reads CASSLQGYEQYF. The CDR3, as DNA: TGCGCCAGCAGCTTACAGGGATACGAGCAGTACTTC.

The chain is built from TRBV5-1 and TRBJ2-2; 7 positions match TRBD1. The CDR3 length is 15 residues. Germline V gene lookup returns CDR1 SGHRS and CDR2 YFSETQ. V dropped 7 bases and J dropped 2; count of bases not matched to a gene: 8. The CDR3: CASQVPGGNTGELFF. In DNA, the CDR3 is TGCGCCAGCCAAGTACCAGGGGGTAACACCGGGGAGCTGTTTTTT.

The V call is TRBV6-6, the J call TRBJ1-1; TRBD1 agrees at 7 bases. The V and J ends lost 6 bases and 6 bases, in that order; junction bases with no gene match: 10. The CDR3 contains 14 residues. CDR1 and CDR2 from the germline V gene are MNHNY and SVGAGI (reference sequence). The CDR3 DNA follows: TGTGCCAGCAGAAACCAGGGGGGTCGGCCTGAAGCTTTCTTT. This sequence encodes CASRNQGGRPEAFF.

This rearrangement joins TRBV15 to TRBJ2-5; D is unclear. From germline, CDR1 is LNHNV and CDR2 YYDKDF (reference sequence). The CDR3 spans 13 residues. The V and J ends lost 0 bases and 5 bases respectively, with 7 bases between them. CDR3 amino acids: CATSRDQWETQYF. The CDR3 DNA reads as TGTGCCACCAGCAGAGATCAGTGGGAGACCCAGTACTTC.

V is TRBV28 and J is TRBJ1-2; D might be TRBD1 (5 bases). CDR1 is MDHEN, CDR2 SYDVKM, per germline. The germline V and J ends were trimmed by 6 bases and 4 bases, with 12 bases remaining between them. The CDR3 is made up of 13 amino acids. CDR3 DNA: TGTGCCAGCAGCCCTGACAGTATCTATGGCTACACCTTC. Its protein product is CASSPDSIYGYTF.

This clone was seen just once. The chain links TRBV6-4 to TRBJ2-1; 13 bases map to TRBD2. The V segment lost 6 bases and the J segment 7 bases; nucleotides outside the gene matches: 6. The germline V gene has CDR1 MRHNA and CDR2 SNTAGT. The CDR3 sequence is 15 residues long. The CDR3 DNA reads TGTGCCAGCAGCGAAGGACTAGCGGGAGTGAATGAGCAGTTCTTC. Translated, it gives CASSEGLAGVNEQFF.

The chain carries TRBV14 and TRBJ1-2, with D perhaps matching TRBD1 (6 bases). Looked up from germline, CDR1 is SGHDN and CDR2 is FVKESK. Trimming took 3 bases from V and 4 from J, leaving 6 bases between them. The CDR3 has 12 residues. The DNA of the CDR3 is TGTGCCAGCAGCCAGGACAGCTATGGCTACACCTTC. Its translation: CASSQDSYGYTF.

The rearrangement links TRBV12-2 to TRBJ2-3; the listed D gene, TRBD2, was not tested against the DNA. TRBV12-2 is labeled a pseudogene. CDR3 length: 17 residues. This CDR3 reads CASRLAYLADHTDTQYF. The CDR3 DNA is TGTGCAAGTCGCTTAGCGTACCTAGCGGATCACACAGATACGCAGTATTTT.

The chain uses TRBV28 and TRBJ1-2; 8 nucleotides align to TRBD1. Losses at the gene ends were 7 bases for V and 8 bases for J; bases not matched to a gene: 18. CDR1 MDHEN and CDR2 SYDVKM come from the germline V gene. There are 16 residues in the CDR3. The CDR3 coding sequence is TGTGCCAGCACGAGAGCGACCGGGACAGGCGGCGAAGGCTACACCTTC. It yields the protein CASTRATGTGGEGYTF.

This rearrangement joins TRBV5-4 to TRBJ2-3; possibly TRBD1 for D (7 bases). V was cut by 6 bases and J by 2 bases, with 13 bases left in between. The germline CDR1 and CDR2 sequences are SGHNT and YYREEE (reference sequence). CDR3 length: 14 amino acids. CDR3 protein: CASMEGQITDTQYF. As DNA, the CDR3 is TGTGCCAGCATGGAGGGACAGATCACAGATACGCAGTATTTT.

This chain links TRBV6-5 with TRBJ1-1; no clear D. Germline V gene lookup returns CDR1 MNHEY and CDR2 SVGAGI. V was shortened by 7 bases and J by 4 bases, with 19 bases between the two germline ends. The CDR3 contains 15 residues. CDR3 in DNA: TGTGCCAGCATGTTCTCCTCGGGAATCCGCACTGAAGCTTTCTTT. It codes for CASMFSSGIRTEAFF.

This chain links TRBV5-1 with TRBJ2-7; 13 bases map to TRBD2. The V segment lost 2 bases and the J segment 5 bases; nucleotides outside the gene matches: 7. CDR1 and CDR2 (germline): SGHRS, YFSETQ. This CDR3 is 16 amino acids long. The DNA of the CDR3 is TGCGCCAGCAGCTTCGGACTAGCGGGAGACGACCACGAGCAGTACTTC. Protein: CASSFGLAGDDHEQYF.